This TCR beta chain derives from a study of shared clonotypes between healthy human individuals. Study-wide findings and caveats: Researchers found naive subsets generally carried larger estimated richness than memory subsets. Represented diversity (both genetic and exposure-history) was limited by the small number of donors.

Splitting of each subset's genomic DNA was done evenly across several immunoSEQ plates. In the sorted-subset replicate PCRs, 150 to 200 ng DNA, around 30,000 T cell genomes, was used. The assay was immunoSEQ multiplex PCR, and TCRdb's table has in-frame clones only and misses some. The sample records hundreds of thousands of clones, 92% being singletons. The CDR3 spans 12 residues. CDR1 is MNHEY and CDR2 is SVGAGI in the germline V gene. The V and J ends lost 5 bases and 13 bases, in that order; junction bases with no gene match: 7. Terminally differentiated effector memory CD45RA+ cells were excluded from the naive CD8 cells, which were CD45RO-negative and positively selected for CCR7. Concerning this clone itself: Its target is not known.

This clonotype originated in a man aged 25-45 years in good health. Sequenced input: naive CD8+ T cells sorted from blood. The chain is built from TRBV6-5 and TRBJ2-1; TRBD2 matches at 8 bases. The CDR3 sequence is CASSRGTSLQFF. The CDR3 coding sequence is TGTGCCAGCAGTCGAGGGACTAGTCTCCAGTTCTTC.